This T cell receptor beta chain appears in the sequencing data of a study of cytomegalovirus exposure and HLA in healthy donors (dated by TCRdb to 2015 to 2018). In the study overall: According to a later analysis, one platform produced both the roughly 130 validation repertoires and the 700 or so repertoires of the first cohort. The study aimed to test whether signatures of past pathogen exposure could be identified by cataloging public T cell receptors. In addition to the first cohort of 666 subjects, a separate validation cohort of approximately 110 different subjects was used. To predict cytomegalovirus infection status, the study brought together high-throughput TCR immunosequencing, statistical association of individual TCRs with disease status, and machine learning. Paper-wide results and their limitations: While some public TCRs were present in many individuals, most TCR sequences turned up only very rarely across donors. Subsequent analysis determined that TCRs grouped into clusters in the first cohort also showed a tendency toward co-occurrence across the 90 to 150 validation repertoires, and 85% to 95% of cluster scores exceeded 0. In vitro tests confirmed that three of the cytomegalovirus-associated TCR beta chains recognize cytomegalovirus antigens. According to the authors, the approach could potentially be generalized to other disease states and immunological phenotypes. A later analysis lacked HLA typing for the validation cohort, so it scored co-occurrence in that cohort across all 110 or so repertoires. The study gave a list of 150 to 200 TCR beta chains associated with cytomegalovirus. In both the original and validation cohorts, the classifier was reported to diagnose cytomegalovirus status with high specificity and sensitivity.

Concerning this clone itself: Its specific antigen is unknown. The record has no base qualities; no much larger clone is one base away.

Receptor libraries were prepared by the immunoSEQ multiplex PCR assay. The original methods were these. A statistical classification framework was developed to diagnose cytomegalovirus status using the catalog of TCR beta chain sequences. TCRdb re-hosts the immuneACCESS table, in-frame sequences only. Its copies lack some clones; in the studies checked, an unresolved V gene accounts for under half of them, and the cause for the rest is not known. Clone size and V and J calls were adopted from that table, with D and trimming inferred from the DNA. The sample profile shows under 65,000 clones; 85% to 95% of them were found once. Of the sample, roughly 6.3% falls within the top ten clones. Separate from the approximately 670-subject first cohort, the validation cohort of roughly 110 subjects was the group to which the donors belonged. As encoded in the germline V gene (reference sequence), CDR1 is MNHEY while CDR2 is SMNVEV. V is pruned by 4 bases and J by 2 bases, leaving 6 bases of the junction without a gene match. The CDR3 runs 16 residues from the cysteine to the phenylalanine. Here the CDR3 DNA is all that survives: 48 bases in frame from base 1.

Sequenced sample: PBMCs. Recombination connected TRBV27 to TRBJ2-3; 10 nucleotides in the junction match TRBD2. This receptor was obtained from a woman between 18 and 29 years old in good health and CMV-seropositive. This receptor has the CDR3 CASSSLAGALTDTQYF. Here is the DNA: TGTGCCAGCAGTTCGCTAGCGGGGGCCCTCACAGATACGCAGTATTTT.